This TCR beta chain is from a study of tumor-infiltrating lymphocytes in primary liver carcinoma. cDNA specific to TCR beta was made from 450 to 500 ng of total RNA, with a constant-region primer employed for priming. ARM-PCR, slightly modified, supplied the TCR beta libraries through three nested multiplex PCR rounds. In the first two PCR rounds, TRBV1-TRBV30 forward primers were paired with a C-beta reverse primer, and each round lasted approximately 9 cycles. TCRdb processed the multiplex PCR reads anew with MiXCR; each CDR3 protein has one entry. The table includes roughly 91,000 distinct CDR3 sequences, almost 70% detected once. CDR1 is SGHDT and CDR2 is YYEEEE in the germline V gene. The CDR3 sequence is 14 residues long. With regard to this clonotype: At one end the junction does not follow the germline gene, possibly because of a read error.

Starting material for RNA and DNA co-extraction consisted of roughly 19-34 mg of unsorted bulk tissue. This clonotype was obtained from a woman aged 55 to 70 with primary liver carcinoma and hepatitis B virus infection. This chain links TRBV5-6 with TRBJ2-1; D unresolved. The source material was liver tumor tissue from sampling region 5. Noted subset: tumor region T5, tumor centre. The CDR3 protein is CACSTALVTNEQFF. The CDR3 nucleotides are TGTGCCTGCAGCACTGCCCTGGTAACGAATGAGCAGTTCTTC.